This T cell receptor (beta chain) was captured by sequencing in a study of cytomegalovirus exposure and HLA in healthy donors. Study findings and constraints: Follow-up analysis later connected one missense variant in DCLRE1C with trimming of TCR beta V- and J-genes. In a later analysis, DRB1 alleles had the most associated TCRs; HLA-C alleles the fewest. For presence/absence analyses, sequencing depth was assumed to be roughly uniform across donors.

The PCR had 60 Vbeta and 13 Jbeta primers. The table came from immunoSEQ multiplex PCR; TCRdb's copy has only in-frame clones and leaves some out. Among 70,000 to 90,000 clones listed, roughly 64% were seen once. Regarding this clone: Its matching antigen is unknown.

This CDR3 has 18 amino acids. CDR1 and CDR2 (germline): LNHDA, SQIVND (reference sequence). V dropped 10 bases and J dropped 2; count of bases not matched to a gene: 11. The clonotype originates from a woman aged 40 to 49 in good health and CMV-seropositive. The sequenced sample consisted of PBMCs. The V and J genes are TRBV19 and TRBJ2-1, with TRBD2 matching 16 bases. The CDR3 protein is CATNTGLAGGKTYNEQFF. DNA of the CDR3: TGTGCCACGAACACGGGACTAGCGGGAGGGAAGACCTACAATGAGCAGTTCTTC.